This T cell receptor beta chain stems from a study of blood T cell repertoires in COVID-19. Turning to the study itself: The origin of the acute and convalescent COVID-19 samples was the United States, Italy and Spain.

This clone came up once. Other DNA sequences from this sample encode an identical CDR3 as well. V shed 3 bases, J shed 2 bases, and the junction held 3 bases outside the gene matches. The CDR3 runs 15 residues. Looked up from germline, CDR1 is SGHTA and CDR2 is FQGNSA. The table came from immunoSEQ multiplex PCR; TCRdb's copy has only in-frame clones and leaves some out. The sample gives 250,000 to 350,000 clones, about nine tenths of which show up once; 2% to 2.5% is in the top ten. The specimen sequenced was peripheral blood. This TCR was sampled from a woman aged 45-59 years who had recovered from COVID-19. The V and J genes are TRBV7-2 and TRBJ2-1; 8 bases line up with TRBD1. The CDR3 region has the DNA TGTGCCAGCAGCTTGGACAGGGCCCCCTACAATGAGCAGTTCTTC. Translating gives CASSLDRAPYNEQFF.